This is a list of T cell receptor beta chains from one sample in a study of cytomegalovirus exposure and HLA in healthy donors. TCRdb's copy holds only in-frame clones and misses some; the assay was immunoSEQ multiplex PCR. The sample contains about 82,000 clones, 74% of which appear only once. The sample taken for sequencing was PBMCs. Receptors were obtained from a woman between 50 and 59 years old in good health and CMV-seropositive. Each CDR3 is given with its conserved first and last residue. The order of the fields is CDR3 DNA, CDR3 protein, V gene, J gene, D gene, clone size. D genes are given only for firm matches. Clone size is shown for a subset of rows, as once, few, many or a class of expanded clone.

CDR3nt: TGCAGCGGTACTAGCGGGAACACCGGGGAGCTGTTTTTT; CDR3aa: CSGTSGNTGELFF; v_gene: TRBV29-1; j_gene: TRBJ2-2; d_gene: TRBD2; abundance: once
CDR3nt: TGTGCCAGCAGCCCCGGTCGGGGACAGAATGAAAAACTGTTTTTT; CDR3aa: CASSPGRGQNEKLFF; v_gene: TRBV7-8; j_gene: TRBJ1-4; d_gene: TRBD1; abundance: NA
CDR3nt: TGTGCCAGCAGCAAACAGGACTACGAGCAGTACTTC; CDR3aa: CASSKQDYEQYF; v_gene: TRBV5-4; j_gene: TRBJ2-7; d_gene: NA; abundance: NA
CDR3nt: TGTGCCAGCAGTGAAGGGAGAAGAATTGGAAACACCATATATTTT; CDR3aa: CASSEGRRIGNTIYF; v_gene: TRBV6-1; j_gene: TRBJ1-3; d_gene: NA; abundance: NA
CDR3nt: TGTGCCAGCAGTTACGGACAGGGCCCCGGGGAGCAGTACTTC; CDR3aa: CASSYGQGPGEQYF; v_gene: TRBV6-6; j_gene: TRBJ2-7; d_gene: TRBD1; abundance: NA
CDR3nt: TGTGCCAGCTCACCATCGGGACAGGGTCGACGCCCCGGGGAGCTGTTTTTT; CDR3aa: CASSPSGQGRRPGELFF; v_gene: TRBV18; j_gene: TRBJ2-2; d_gene: TRBD1; abundance: NA
CDR3nt: TGTGCCAGCAGCTTCGGACTAGCGGGAGCAGATACGCAGTATTTT; CDR3aa: CASSFGLAGADTQYF; v_gene: TRBV11-1; j_gene: TRBJ2-3; d_gene: TRBD2; abundance: NA
CDR3nt: TGTGCCAGCAGTTACCGTGGGGTAGGAGGAGAGACCCAGTACTTC; CDR3aa: CASSYRGVGGETQYF; v_gene: TRBV6-5; j_gene: TRBJ2-5; d_gene: NA; abundance: NA
CDR3nt: TGTGCCAGCAGCTATACCGGGACAGGGAACACAGATACGCAGTATTTT; CDR3aa: CASSYTGTGNTDTQYF; v_gene: TRBV13; j_gene: TRBJ2-3; d_gene: TRBD1; abundance: NA
CDR3nt: TGTGCCAGCAGTCCCGCCAGACAGGGAAGCTATGGCTACACCTTC; CDR3aa: CASSPARQGSYGYTF; v_gene: TRBV28; j_gene: TRBJ1-2; d_gene: TRBD1; abundance: NA
CDR3nt: TGTGCCAGCAGTTTAGAGGCTAGCGGCCATTTACCTTACGAGCAGTACTTC; CDR3aa: CASSLEASGHLPYEQYF; v_gene: TRBV27; j_gene: TRBJ2-7; d_gene: TRBD2; abundance: NA
CDR3nt: TGTGCCAGCAGCCCCGGGACTAGCGGAGCCACCGGGGAGCTGTTTTTT; CDR3aa: CASSPGTSGATGELFF; v_gene: TRBV7-9; j_gene: TRBJ2-2; d_gene: TRBD2; abundance: NA
CDR3nt: TGTGCCAGCAGCAGGACTAGCGGGAGCCGGGAGACCCAGTACTTC; CDR3aa: CASSRTSGSRETQYF; v_gene: TRBV7-2; j_gene: TRBJ2-5; d_gene: TRBD2; abundance: NA
CDR3nt: TGTGCCAGCAGTTACTCGTATCAGGGTGTGGGAGAGACCCAGTACTTC; CDR3aa: CASSYSYQGVGETQYF; v_gene: TRBV6-5; j_gene: TRBJ2-5; d_gene: NA; abundance: NA
CDR3nt: TGTGCCTGGAGTGTCTTACTTACAGATACGCAGTATTTT; CDR3aa: CAWSVLLTDTQYF; v_gene: TRBV30; j_gene: TRBJ2-3; d_gene: NA; abundance: NA
CDR3nt: TGTGCCAGCAGTACCACCCCGGAGCCCCAGCATTTT; CDR3aa: CASSTTPEPQHF; v_gene: TRBV2; j_gene: TRBJ1-5; d_gene: NA; abundance: NA
CDR3nt: TGTGCCAGCAGTTTCCTTGCGGGAGGGAACACCGGGGAGCTGTTTTTT; CDR3aa: CASSFLAGGNTGELFF; v_gene: TRBV27; j_gene: TRBJ2-2; d_gene: TRBD2; abundance: NA
CDR3nt: TGTGCCAGCAATTTAGCACCAAGGGAGAGGAACGAGCAGTACTTC; CDR3aa: CASNLAPRERNEQYF; v_gene: TRBV21-1; j_gene: TRBJ2-7; d_gene: NA; abundance: NA
CDR3nt: TGCGCCAGCAGCCCAACAACGGGATTGGGCACTGAAGCTTTCTTT; CDR3aa: CASSPTTGLGTEAFF; v_gene: TRBV4-1; j_gene: TRBJ1-1; d_gene: NA; abundance: once
CDR3nt: TGCAGCGTAGGGACATTTAAAGAGACCCAGTACTTC; CDR3aa: CSVGTFKETQYF; v_gene: TRBV29-1; j_gene: TRBJ2-5; d_gene: NA; abundance: NA
CDR3nt: TGTGCCAGCTCACCCCGACAGGGGGGCAATCAGCCCCAGCATTTT; CDR3aa: CASSPRQGGNQPQHF; v_gene: TRBV18; j_gene: TRBJ1-5; d_gene: TRBD1; abundance: NA
CDR3nt: TGTGCCAGCAGTGACCCGGACAGGGTGAAGGGCTACACCTTC; CDR3aa: CASSDPDRVKGYTF; v_gene: TRBV6-5; j_gene: TRBJ1-2; d_gene: TRBD1; abundance: NA
CDR3nt: TGTGCCAGCAGTTTTATAGCGGGAGCAGCGACCTACGAGCAGTACTTC; CDR3aa: CASSFIAGAATYEQYF; v_gene: TRBV6-5; j_gene: TRBJ2-7; d_gene: TRBD2; abundance: NA
CDR3nt: TGTGCCAGCAGTGGGGGGGCAAGTGAAGCTTTCTTT; CDR3aa: CASSGGASEAFF; v_gene: TRBV6-5; j_gene: TRBJ1-1; d_gene: NA; abundance: NA
CDR3nt: TGTGCCAGCAGCTTAGCGCAGAGGGAGAATGAGCAGTTCTTC; CDR3aa: CASSLAQRENEQFF; v_gene: TRBV7-8; j_gene: TRBJ2-1; d_gene: NA; abundance: NA
CDR3nt: TGTGCCAGCAGAGCCGGGACTAGCGTCTCCTACGAGCAGTACTTC; CDR3aa: CASRAGTSVSYEQYF; v_gene: TRBV6-1; j_gene: TRBJ2-7; d_gene: TRBD2; abundance: NA
CDR3nt: TGTGCCAGCGTAGGACAGAGTTCCTACAATGAGCAGTTCTTC; CDR3aa: CASVGQSSYNEQFF; v_gene: TRBV7-9; j_gene: TRBJ2-1; d_gene: NA; abundance: NA
CDR3nt: TGCAGCGTTGGATTACAGGGAGTAGCTTCTGAAGCTTTCTTT; CDR3aa: CSVGLQGVASEAFF; v_gene: TRBV29-1; j_gene: TRBJ1-1; d_gene: NA; abundance: NA
CDR3nt: TGTGCCAGCAGCGAATACGGGGCTGCGGGGTCTGAGACCCAGTACTTC; CDR3aa: CASSEYGAAGSETQYF; v_gene: TRBV27; j_gene: TRBJ2-5; d_gene: NA; abundance: NA
CDR3nt: TGTGCCAGCAGGAGGGACAATGAGCAGTTCTTC; CDR3aa: CASRRDNEQFF; v_gene: TRBV7-8; j_gene: TRBJ2-1; d_gene: NA; abundance: once
CDR3nt: TGTGCCAGCAGCCGTTTGGACAGGAACACTGAAGCTTTCTTT; CDR3aa: CASSRLDRNTEAFF; v_gene: TRBV14; j_gene: TRBJ1-1; d_gene: NA; abundance: NA
CDR3nt: TGCAGCGTTGTACGGGGGAGGGCCGCCTACAATGAGCAGTTCTTC; CDR3aa: CSVVRGRAAYNEQFF; v_gene: TRBV29-1; j_gene: TRBJ2-1; d_gene: TRBD2; abundance: NA
CDR3nt: TGCGCCAGCAGCTCGGGACTAGCGGGTTCCTACGAGCAGTACTTC; CDR3aa: CASSSGLAGSYEQYF; v_gene: TRBV5-1; j_gene: TRBJ2-7; d_gene: TRBD2; abundance: NA
CDR3nt: TGTGCCAGCAGTTTGACAGGGGGAAACTACGAGCAGTACTTC; CDR3aa: CASSLTGGNYEQYF; v_gene: TRBV28; j_gene: TRBJ2-7; d_gene: TRBD1; abundance: few
CDR3nt: TGTGCCAGCAGCCAAGCGAGGGTAGAACGTTCCGGTGCCGAAAAACTGTTTTTT; CDR3aa: CASSQARVERSGAEKLFF; v_gene: TRBV14; j_gene: TRBJ1-4; d_gene: NA; abundance: NA
CDR3nt: TGTGCCAGCAGCTTACGGGCCCGGGGCCGGACTAGCGGTTTCTCCTACGAGCAGTACTTC; CDR3aa: CASSLRARGRTSGFSYEQYF; v_gene: TRBV7-3; j_gene: TRBJ2-7; d_gene: TRBD2; abundance: NA
CDR3nt: TGTGCCAGCAGCCAACTAGCGGGGTACAATGAGCAGTTCTTC; CDR3aa: CASSQLAGYNEQFF; v_gene: TRBV14; j_gene: TRBJ2-1; d_gene: TRBD2; abundance: NA
CDR3nt: TGCAGCGTTCCCGACCCGGACAGGACCTACGAGCAGTACTTC; CDR3aa: CSVPDPDRTYEQYF; v_gene: TRBV29-1; j_gene: TRBJ2-7; d_gene: TRBD1; abundance: few
CDR3nt: TGTGCCAGCAGTTTATCGGGAGGGGGGTCGCGGCAGCCCCAGCATTTT; CDR3aa: CASSLSGGGSRQPQHF; v_gene: TRBV27; j_gene: TRBJ1-5; d_gene: NA; abundance: NA
CDR3nt: TGTGCCAGCAGTTTATCCCAGGACAGGATCCCCTACGAGCAGTACTTC; CDR3aa: CASSLSQDRIPYEQYF; v_gene: TRBV28; j_gene: TRBJ2-7; d_gene: TRBD1; abundance: NA
CDR3nt: TGTGCCAGCAGCTTCGCACGTAGCGGAGGCGAGCAGTACTTC; CDR3aa: CASSFARSGGEQYF; v_gene: TRBV14; j_gene: TRBJ2-7; d_gene: NA; abundance: NA
CDR3nt: TGTGCCAGCAGTTCATCCATAGCCGGGGGAGGGGAGACCCAGTACTTC; CDR3aa: CASSSSIAGGGETQYF; v_gene: TRBV11-3; j_gene: TRBJ2-5; d_gene: TRBD2; abundance: NA
CDR3nt: TGTGCCAGCAGCGCGCGGACAGGGGACAGAAACACTGAAGCTTTCTTT; CDR3aa: CASSARTGDRNTEAFF; v_gene: TRBV9; j_gene: TRBJ1-1; d_gene: TRBD1; abundance: NA
CDR3nt: TGTGCCAGCTCACCGGAGGAGTTAAGTACAGATACGCAGTATTTT; CDR3aa: CASSPEELSTDTQYF; v_gene: TRBV18; j_gene: TRBJ2-3; d_gene: NA; abundance: NA
CDR3nt: TGTGCCAGCAGCCCTACGCCCCCGGCTGAAGCTTTCTTT; CDR3aa: CASSPTPPAEAFF; v_gene: TRBV11-3; j_gene: TRBJ1-1; d_gene: NA; abundance: NA